A single sample gave rise to the 11 T cell receptor beta chains below, sequenced in a study of blood T cell repertoires in COVID-19. The protocol was immunoSEQ multiplex PCR, while the TCRdb copy is restricted to in-frame clones and leaves out a portion. In the table there are 250,000 to 300,000 clones, approximately 87% of which are singletons. What was sequenced was peripheral blood. These receptors came from a woman aged 25 to 39 with COVID-19, enrolled during active disease.

This clone was seen a few times. The chain recombines TRBV28 with TRBJ1-2, with TRBD1 matching 10 bases. CDR1 is MDHEN and CDR2 is SYDVKM in the germline V gene. After removal of 4 bases from V and 5 bases from J, the junction contained 7 bases not matched to a gene. The CDR3 is made up of 15 amino acids. The CDR3 bases are TGTGCCAGCAGTTCCCCGGGACAGGGGAAATATGGCTACACCTTC. This translates into CASSSPGQGKYGYTF.

This chain links TRBV3-1 (or the pseudogene TRBV3-2) with TRBJ2-5; D is undetermined. The length of the CDR3 is 15 residues. Trimming stripped 2 bases from V and 6 bases from J, with 16 bases between. CDR1 is LGHDT and CDR2 is YNNKEL in the germline V gene (reference sequence). CDR3 DNA sequence: TGTGCCAGCAGCCAACCCGGGTCCGCACCTCAGACCCAGTACTTC. Its translation is CASSQPGSAPQTQYF.

This sequence joins TRBV5-1 and TRBJ1-2, with a tentative D call TRBD1 (5 bases). Between the trimmed V and J ends, which lost 0 bases and 6 bases, there was a span of 12 bases. The CDR3 covers 14 residues. Germline lookup yields CDR1 SGHRS and CDR2 YFSETQ. Here the CDR3 DNA reads TGCGCCAGCAGCTTGGGGACAACCTTTAATGGCTACACCTTC. The encoded protein is CASSLGTTFNGYTF. Drawing the rest from reference TRBV5-1 and TRBJ1-2, the complete variable domain is KAGVTQTPRYLIKTRGQQVTLSCSPISGHRSVSWYQQTPGQGLQFLFEYFSETQRNKGNFPGRFSGRQFSNSRSEMNVSTLELGDSALYLCASSLGTTFNGYTFGSGTRLTVV.

Here the CDR3 reads CASSKQGLAGGETQYF. CDR3 bases: TGCGCCAGCAGCAAACAGGGACTAGCGGGGGGAGAGACCCAGTACTTC. This rearrangement joins TRBV5-1 to TRBJ2-5, with TRBD2 identical over 15 bases. Germline CDR1 reads SGHRS; CDR2 reads YFSETQ. The V and J ends lost 4 bases and 4 bases, in that order; junction bases with no gene match: 5. The CDR3 covers 16 residues.

This chain connects TRBV27 to TRBJ2-5; a possible D gene is TRBD2 (6 bases). Germline-derived CDR1 and CDR2 are MNHEY and SMNVEV (reference sequence). The CDR3 consists of 14 residues. Trimming cost V 6 bases and J 5 bases, with 16 bases left between them. The CDR3 DNA is TGTGCCAGCAGCCGGGACTTGTCGGGGGAGACCCAGTACTTC. This codes for CASSRDLSGETQYF.

This chain links TRBV4-2 with TRBJ2-3; 9 nucleotides line up with TRBD2. This CDR3 spans 17 amino acids. Trimming cost V 3 bases and J 0 bases; bases outside gene matches: 7. The germline gives CDR1 LGHNA, CDR2 YNFKEQ. CDR3 bases: TGTGCCAGCAGCCAGCTTAGCGGGGGCCTGAGCACAGATACGCAGTATTTT. Its protein product is CASSQLSGGLSTDTQYF.

The CDR3 nucleotides read TGTGCCAGCAGCTTAGGAGCCCCAGGGCAGGGGGACACTGAAGCTTTCTTT. This sequence encodes CASSLGAPGQGDTEAFF. The J gene is TRBJ1-1, the V gene TRBV7-6; TRBD1 agrees at 7 bases. Germline CDR1 SGHVS, CDR2 FNYEAQ. The V gene end was trimmed by 1 base and the J gene end by 3 bases; junction bases not matched to a gene: 11. This CDR3 is built from 17 residues.

The gene calls are TRBV11-2 and TRBJ2-1; 8 bases line up with TRBD2. After removal of 3 bases from V and 12 bases from J, the junction contained 13 bases not matched to a gene. The CDR3 has 15 amino acids. Germline lookup yields CDR1 SGHAT and CDR2 FQNNGV. The CDR3 DNA reads TGTGCCAGCAGCTTGTTAACCGGGACTAGAGGTGTGCAGTTCTTC. It encodes CASSLLTGTRGVQFF.

The genes are TRBV7-9 and TRBJ1-2; D might be TRBD1 (6 bases). Trimming shortened V by 2 bases and J by 7 bases, and 14 bases separated the two germline ends. Germline CDR1 reads SEHNR; CDR2 reads FQNEAQ (reference sequence). This CDR3 has 14 residues. CDR3 sequence: CASSLSYREGGYTF. CDR3 nucleotides: TGTGCCAGCAGCTTATCCTACAGGGAAGGTGGCTACACCTTC.

The chain recombines TRBV5-6 with TRBJ1-4, with D possibly being TRBD1 (5 bases). The CDR3 is made up of 14 amino acids. V gave up 4 bases and J gave up 7 bases, with 14 bases separating them. Germline CDR1 is SGHDT and CDR2 is YYEEEE. The DNA of the CDR3 is TGTGCCAGCAGCCCGGGGGGGATGAGTGAAAAACTGTTTTTT. It is translated as CASSPGGMSEKLFF.

J is TRBJ2-7 and V is TRBV27; 14 nucleotides align to TRBD2. The trim removed 3 bases at V and 7 bases at J, leaving 8 bases unmatched. The CDR3 has 16 residues. CDR1 is MNHEY, CDR2 SMNVEV, per germline (reference sequence). CDR3 amino acids: CASSFLPGLAGEEQYF. The CDR3 DNA follows: TGTGCCAGCAGTTTCCTCCCGGGACTAGCGGGGGAGGAGCAGTACTTC.